Each of the 18 T cell receptor beta chains below was sequenced from the same sample in a study of shared T cell receptors in the human thymus. Generated by immunoSEQ multiplex PCR, the TCRdb table keeps only in-frame clones and is missing some. The table lists hundreds of thousands of clones, roughly 94% of them singletons, with around 0.018% in the top ten. Sequencing was performed on thymocytes. The receptor set was obtained from a human donor.

V is TRBV27 and J is TRBJ2-7; the D gene is possibly TRBD2 (5 bases). Looked up from germline, CDR1 is MNHEY and CDR2 is SMNVEV (reference sequence). The germline V and J ends were trimmed by 4 bases and 3 bases, with 16 bases remaining between them. The CDR3 has 15 amino acids. The CDR3 here is CASSYSTGKSYEQYF. In DNA, the CDR3 is TGTGCCAGCAGTTACAGCACGGGGAAAAGCTACGAGCAGTACTTC.

The rearrangement links TRBV6-4 to TRBJ2-3; 8 positions agree with TRBD2. CDR3 length equals 15 residues. V lost 6 bases and J lost 2; bases outside the gene matches: 7. The germline gives CDR1 MRHNA, CDR2 SNTAGT. The CDR3 is CASRTSEPFTDTQYF. As DNA, the CDR3 is TGTGCCAGCAGGACTAGCGAGCCCTTCACAGATACGCAGTATTTT.

The chain recombines TRBV28 with TRBJ2-1; 8 positions agree with TRBD1. Trimming took 2 bases from V and 4 from J; bases not matched to a gene: 4. The V gene's germline CDR1 is MDHEN and CDR2 SYDVKM. This CDR3 has 15 amino acids. The CDR3 DNA sequence: TGTGCCAGCAGTTTAGACAGGGGTGAATACAATGAGCAGTTCTTC. It is translated as CASSLDRGEYNEQFF.

The J gene is TRBJ2-7, the V gene TRBV23-1; D uncertain. Being an ORF, TRBV23-1 has a function that is uncertain. Trimming cost V 0 bases and J 2 bases, with 8 bases left between them. The CDR3 sequence is 14 residues long. The CDR3 nucleotides are TGCGCCAGCAGTCAATCGTCAGCCACCTACGAGCAGTACTTC. Protein product: CASSQSSATYEQYF.

This chain uses TRBV7-8 with TRBJ1-1; no firm D call. Germline-derived CDR1 and CDR2 are SGHVS and FQNEAQ. CDR3 length: 17 amino acids. Trimming shortened V by 3 bases and J by 4 bases, and 21 bases separated the two germline ends. The CDR3 here is CASSFSPPNEGGTEAFF. The CDR3 coding sequence is TGTGCCAGCAGCTTTTCGCCCCCAAACGAGGGAGGCACTGAAGCTTTCTTT. Combining the CDR3 with reference TRBV7-8 and TRBJ1-1 gives the whole variable domain GAGVSQSPRYKVAKRGQDVALRCDPISGHVSLFWYQQALGQGPEFLTYFQNEAQLDKSGLPSDRFFAERPEGSVSTLKIQRTQQEDSAVYLCASSFSPPNEGGTEAFFGQGTRLTVV.

V and J are TRBV29-1 and TRBJ2-1, with 9 bases matching TRBD2. This CDR3 comprises 14 residues. V shed 4 bases, J shed 3 bases, and the junction held 4 bases outside the gene matches. Germline CDR1 is SQVTM and CDR2 is ANQGSEA. In DNA, the CDR3 is TGCAGCGTTGTGAAGCGGGAGGTCTACAATGAGCAGTTCTTC. Translated, it gives CSVVKREVYNEQFF.

The chain couples TRBV5-1 to TRBJ1-1; D is unresolved. Germline lookup yields CDR1 SGHRS and CDR2 YFSETQ. V lost 1 base and J 7 bases, leaving 17 bases between the germline ends. This CDR3 is built from 15 residues. The DNA for the CDR3 is TGCGCCAGCAGCTTGTGCGGACGCCCCCCGCGTGAAGCTTTCTTT. Protein sequence: CASSLCGRPPREAFF.

CDR3 protein: CASSQEGVGSTEAFF. The CDR3 DNA reads as TGTGCCAGCAGCCAAGAGGGGGTTGGGAGCACTGAAGCTTTCTTT. The chain combines TRBV28 with TRBJ1-1, with a weak D call TRBD1 (6 bases). V lost 6 bases to trimming and J lost 4 bases, with 18 bases between them. Germline lookup yields CDR1 MDHEN and CDR2 SYDVKM. The CDR3 has 15 amino acids.

The chain employs TRBV7-9 and TRBJ1-2; 11 bases align to TRBD1. V was clipped by 0 bases and J by 6 bases; unmatched bases: 3. The length of the CDR3 is 15 residues. Germline loops: CDR1 SEHNR, CDR2 FQNEAQ (reference sequence). The CDR3 region has the DNA TGTGCCAGCAGCTTAGCATGGACAGGGGGCAATGGCTACACCTTC. Translated: CASSLAWTGGNGYTF.

The chain recombines TRBV19 with TRBJ1-2; D is undetermined. Trimming took off 5 bases at V and 3 bases at J, with 13 bases between the two ends. The CDR3 extends over 14 amino acids. Germline V gene lookup returns CDR1 LNHDA and CDR2 SQIVND (reference sequence). CDR3 bases: TGTGCCAGTAGTTTTGTGGGTTTCCACTATGGCTACACCTTC. It yields the protein CASSFVGFHYGYTF.

CDR3 amino acids: CASSYSGGVITDTQYF. The CDR3 bases are TGTGCCAGCAGTTACTCGGGCGGGGTGATAACAGATACGCAGTATTTT. This chain connects TRBV6-5 to TRBJ2-3; possibly TRBD2 for D (6 bases). V shed 0 bases and J shed 3 bases, with 13 bases lying between them. Germline loops: CDR1 MNHEY, CDR2 SVGAGI. The CDR3 has 16 amino acids.

The gene calls are TRBV14 and TRBJ2-7; TRBD2 might be the D (6 bases). CDR1 is SGHDN, CDR2 FVKESK, per germline. With 0 bases removed from V and 5 bases from J, the gap between germline ends came to 11 bases. The CDR3 extends over 14 amino acids. CDR3 loop: CASSQEGGLHEQYF. DNA for the CDR3: TGTGCCAGCAGCCAAGAGGGGGGTCTCCACGAGCAGTACTTC.

This chain's CDR3 is CASSFGILYGYTF. CDR3 bases: TGTGCCAGCAGCTTCGGGATCCTCTATGGCTACACCTTC. V is TRBV7-2 and J is TRBJ1-2, with D uncertain. Trimming took 3 bases from V and 4 from J, leaving 9 bases between them. CDR3 length: 13 amino acids. Germline assignment: CDR1 SGHTA and CDR2 FQGNSA.

J is TRBJ2-3 and V is TRBV28; 13 positions match TRBD2. The junction had 4 bases not matched to a gene; V was cut back by 5 bases and J by 2 bases. Germline CDR1 is MDHEN and CDR2 is SYDVKM. The CDR3 is made up of 16 amino acids. The DNA of the CDR3 is TGTGCCAGCAGTAGAGGGACTAGCGGGGTCACAGATACGCAGTATTTT. It encodes CASSRGTSGVTDTQYF.

This clone was detected only once. V and J are TRBV5-6 and TRBJ2-7; no clear D gene. The CDR3 is made up of 14 amino acids. The V and J ends lost 0 bases and 0 bases respectively, with 7 bases between them. The V gene's germline CDR1 is SGHDT and CDR2 YYEEEE. The CDR3 sequence: CASSLGTDSYEQYF. CDR3 bases: TGTGCCAGCAGCTTGGGTACAGACTCCTACGAGCAGTACTTC.

The CDR3 here is CATSRDFRYSPLHF. CDR3 sequence (DNA): TGTGCCACCAGCAGAGATTTTAGGTATTCACCCCTCCACTTT. The rearrangement links TRBV15 to TRBJ1-6; the D is unclear. Germline V gives CDR1 LNHNV, CDR2 YYDKDF (reference sequence). V lost 0 bases and J 8 bases, leaving 8 bases between the germline ends. The CDR3 runs to 14 residues. Based on the CDR3 plus reference TRBV15 and TRBJ1-6, the full variable domain is DAMVIQNPRYQVTQFGKPVTLSCSQTLNHNVMYWYQQKSSQAPKLLFHYYDKDFNNEADTPDNFQSRRPNTSFCFLDIRSPGLGDTAMYLCATSRDFRYSPLHFGNGTRLTVT.

This chain joins TRBV27 and TRBJ1-2; 7 nucleotides align to TRBD1. The length of the CDR3 is 14 residues. The germline V gene encodes CDR1 MNHEY and CDR2 SMNVEV (reference sequence). V was clipped by 6 bases and J by 2 bases; unmatched bases: 6. The chain's CDR3 is CASRVTGVNYGYTF. The CDR3 nucleotides are TGTGCCAGCAGGGTTACAGGGGTCAACTATGGCTACACCTTC.

The gene calls are TRBV10-2 and TRBJ2-7; D is unresolved. Germline V gene sequence: CDR1 WSHSY, CDR2 SAAADI. The CDR3 contains 15 residues. Trimming shortened V by 4 bases and J by 1 base, and 14 bases separated the two germline ends. CDR3 loop: CASSGGIIGSYEQYF. The CDR3, as DNA: TGCGCCAGCAGTGGTGGAATAATTGGGTCCTACGAGCAGTACTTC.